This T cell receptor (beta chain) is from a study of beta chain features in type 1 diabetes. Study-level results: There were fewer insertions and more deletions at the VDJ junctions of type 1 diabetes patients. In all four CD4+ subsets, TCRB CDR3 length was significantly, moderately reduced in type 1 diabetes.

Staining for CD45RO/CCR7/CD25/CD127/CD95/CD27 allowed sorting of CD4+ naive, central memory, regulatory and stem cell-like memory cells. This clone turned up a few times. No antigen is known for it. In germline, CDR1 is LNHDA, CDR2 SQIVND (reference sequence). Trimming at V came to 4 bases and at J to 2 bases, leaving 5 bases not matched to a gene. The CDR3 consists of 15 residues. The isolated RNA, all of it, was reverse transcribed, so expressed TCRB transcripts were what got sequenced. Here immunoSEQ multiplex PCR was the method, and the copy in TCRdb shows in-frame clones only, minus some. The table includes approximately 470,000 clones, about 29% detected once.

This chain uses TRBV19 with TRBJ2-1; 7 bases are a match to TRBD2. Input material: naive CD4+ T cells from blood. The origin of this receptor is a man younger than 35 in good health. The CDR3 region is CASSNPGLAYNEQFF. DNA of the CDR3: TGTGCCAGTAGTAATCCCGGACTAGCCTACAATGAGCAGTTCTTC.